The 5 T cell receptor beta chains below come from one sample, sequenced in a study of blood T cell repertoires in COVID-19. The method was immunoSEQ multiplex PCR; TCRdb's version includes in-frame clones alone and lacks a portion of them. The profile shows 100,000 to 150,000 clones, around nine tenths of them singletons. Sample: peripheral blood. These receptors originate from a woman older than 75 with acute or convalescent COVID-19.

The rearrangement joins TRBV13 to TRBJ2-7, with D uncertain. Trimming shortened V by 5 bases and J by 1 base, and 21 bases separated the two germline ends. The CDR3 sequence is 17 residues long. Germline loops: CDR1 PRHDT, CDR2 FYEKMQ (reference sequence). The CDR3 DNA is TGTGCCAGCAGCCTCAGCACCTCCGGCGGCCGTTCCTACGAGCAGTACTTC. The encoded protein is CASSLSTSGGRSYEQYF.

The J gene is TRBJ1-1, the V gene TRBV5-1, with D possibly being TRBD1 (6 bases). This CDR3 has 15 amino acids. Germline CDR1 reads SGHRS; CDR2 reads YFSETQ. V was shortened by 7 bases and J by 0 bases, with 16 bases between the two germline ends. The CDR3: CASGKQGNMNTEAFF. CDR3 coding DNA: TGCGCCAGCGGAAAACAGGGAAACATGAACACTGAAGCTTTCTTT.

The chain's CDR3 is CASSSTGTAASGYTF. The CDR3, as DNA: TGTGCCAGCAGCTCCACCGGGACAGCAGCGAGTGGCTACACCTTC. The rearrangement joins TRBV7-3 to TRBJ1-2, with 7 bases lining up with TRBD1. The CDR3 covers 15 residues. CDR1 is SGHTA, CDR2 FQGTGA, per germline. V gave up 4 bases and J gave up 7 bases; unmatched junction bases: 12.

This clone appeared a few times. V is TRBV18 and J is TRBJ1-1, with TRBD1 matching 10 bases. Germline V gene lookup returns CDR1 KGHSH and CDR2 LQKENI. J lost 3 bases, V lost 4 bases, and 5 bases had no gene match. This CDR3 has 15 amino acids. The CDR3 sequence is CASSLGTGVYTEAFF. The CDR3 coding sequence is TGTGCCAGCTCACTTGGGACAGGGGTGTACACTGAAGCTTTCTTT.

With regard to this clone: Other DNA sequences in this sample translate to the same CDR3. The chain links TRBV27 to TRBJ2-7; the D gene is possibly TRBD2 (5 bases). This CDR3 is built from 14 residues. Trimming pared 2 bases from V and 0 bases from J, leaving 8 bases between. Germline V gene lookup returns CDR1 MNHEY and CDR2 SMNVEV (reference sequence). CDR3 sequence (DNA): TGTGCCAGCAGTTTAGCGGGTGACTCCTACGAGCAGTACTTC. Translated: CASSLAGDSYEQYF.